This T cell receptor (beta chain) was found in a study of control samples from healthy donors and cancer patients. This CDR3 has 11 residues. Germline V gives CDR1 MNHEY, CDR2 SVGAGI. Trimming stripped 10 bases from V and 7 bases from J, with 13 bases between. Clones were sequenced by immunoSEQ multiplex PCR, and TCRdb holds only the in-frame ones, with some missing. The sample has fewer than 150,000 clones, roughly 92% seen once. The gene calls are TRBV6-5 and TRBJ1-1; a weak D match, TRBD1 (6 bases). This TCR derives from a woman under 30 in good health. Sequences were obtained from blood. Written as DNA, the CDR3 is TGTGCCACCCGGGGGGGCGATGAAGCTTTCTTT. Translating gives CATRGGDEAFF.